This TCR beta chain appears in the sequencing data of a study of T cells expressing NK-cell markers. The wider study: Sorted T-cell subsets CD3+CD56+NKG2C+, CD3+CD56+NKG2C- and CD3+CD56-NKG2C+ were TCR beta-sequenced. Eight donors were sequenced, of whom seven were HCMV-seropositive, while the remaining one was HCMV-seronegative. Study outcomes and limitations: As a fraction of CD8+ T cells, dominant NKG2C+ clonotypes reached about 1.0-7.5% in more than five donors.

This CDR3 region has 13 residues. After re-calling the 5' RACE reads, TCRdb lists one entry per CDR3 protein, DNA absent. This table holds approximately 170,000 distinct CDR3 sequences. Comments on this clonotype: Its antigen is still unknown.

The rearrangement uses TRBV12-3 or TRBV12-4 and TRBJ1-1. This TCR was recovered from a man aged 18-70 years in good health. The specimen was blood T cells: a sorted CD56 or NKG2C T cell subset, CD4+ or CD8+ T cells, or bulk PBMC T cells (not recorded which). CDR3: CASSLDENTEAFF.